The present T cell receptor beta chain was sequenced within a study of T-cell memory formation after mild COVID-19. In TCRdb, the 5' RACE reads were re-called with MiXCR into one record per CDR3 protein. The sample has 500,000 to 550,000 distinct CDR3 sequences, around 21% seen once. This clonotype has just a few counts. CDR3 size: 15 residues. The germline CDR1 and CDR2 sequences are MGHRA and YSYEKL. The ends were cut back, 1 base at V and 2 bases at J, with 8 bases in the middle. The source material was PBMCs or a T cell subset sorted from them (not recorded which). The V gene is TRBV4-1, the J gene TRBJ2-2; D ambiguous. This TCR was recovered from an adult woman who had mild COVID-19 (a few samples of this study predate the infection). Cell type and time point are not known. The CDR3 bases are TGCGCCAGCAGCCAAGGAATCAGTAACACCGGGGAGCTGTTTTTT. It is translated as CASSQGISNTGELFF.